This TCR beta chain was sequenced during a study of tumor-infiltrating lymphocytes in glioblastoma multiforme. Whole-study results and caveats: Just one glioblastoma patient contributed to the TCR-mutation comparison. The T cells in this sample were not sorted into functional subsets. Clone frequencies may be distorted by unequal TCR transcripts per cell.

Concerning this clonotype itself: Its cognate antigen is unknown.

TCRB libraries came from RNA via three nested multiplex PCR rounds. Input was 0.5 ug total RNA, reverse-transcribed with a C-beta primer. MiXCR, applied by TCRdb to the multiplex PCR reads, yields one record per CDR3 protein. The table records 20,000 or so distinct CDR3 sequences, 60% to 80% of them present only once. The CDR3 loop spans 14 amino acids. The V gene's germline CDR1 is DFQATT and CDR2 SNEGSKA (reference sequence). V trimming: 2 bases; J trimming: 5 bases; junction bases outside the gene matches: 5. The clonotype was recovered from a male donor with glioblastoma. Sequenced sample: peripheral blood. The V call is TRBV20-1, the J call TRBJ2-3; 9 nucleotides agree with TRBD2. The CDR3, as DNA: TGCAGTGCTAGACTAGCGGGATCGGGAGATACGCAGTATTTT. It is translated as CSARLAGSGDTQYF.